The 30 T cell receptor beta chains below come from one sample, sequenced in a study of identical twins. TCRdb reprocessed the 5' RACE reads with MiXCR, giving one entry per CDR3 protein. The top ten hold around 0.5% of the sample, which has about 530,000 distinct CDR3 sequences, 20% to 25% seen once. The data were also submitted as part of a second study, on yellow fever vaccine responses in identical twins.

The source material was CD4+ T cells sorted from blood. The receptors were sampled from a woman aged 18-35 years in good health.

The table lists this clonotype with a few counts. The genes are TRBV10-3 and TRBJ1-1; D may be TRBD1 (6 bases). V lost 3 bases to trimming and J lost 2 bases, with 13 bases between them. CDR3 length: 15 amino acids. CDR1 is ENHRY and CDR2 is SYGVKD in the germline V gene. Here the CDR3 DNA reads TGTGCCATCAGTGATGCCGGGACAACAAACACTGAAGCTTTCTTT. Translating gives CAISDAGTTNTEAFF.

In this sample, this clonotype turned up a few times. The rearrangement uses TRBV5-1 and TRBJ2-1, with 9 bases lining up with TRBD2. Germline V gene data show CDR1 as SGHRS and CDR2 as YFSETQ. The CDR3 length is 17 residues. Trimming at V came to 0 bases and at J to 7 bases, leaving 11 bases not matched to a gene. For the CDR3, the DNA is TGCGCCAGCAGCTTGGAGGCAGGCGGGAGGGCCGGTAATGAGCAGTTCTTC. This translates into CASSLEAGGRAGNEQFF.

The chain uses TRBV29-1 and TRBJ2-7, with 7 bases that match TRBD1. The CDR3 is 15 amino acids. The V and J ends lost 1 base and 5 bases, in that order; junction bases with no gene match: 11. In germline, CDR1 is SQVTM, CDR2 ANQGSEA. In DNA, the CDR3 is TGCAGCGTTGAAGCAGGGGACAGAGCGTCTGACGAGCAGTACTTC. It yields the protein CSVEAGDRASDEQYF.

There are a few counts of this clonotype. At one boundary the junction diverges from the germline segment, which might be a read error. The chain carries TRBV12-3 or TRBV12-4 and TRBJ2-1, with TRBD2 matching 8 bases. This CDR3 region has 15 residues. CDR3 amino acids: CASRPSGRSSNEQFF. The CDR3, as DNA: TGTGCCAGCAGACCAAGCGGGAGATCCTCCAATGAGCAGTTCTTC.

The V gene is TRBV12-3 or TRBV12-4, the J gene TRBJ2-3; the D gene is possibly TRBD2 (6 bases). The CDR3 has 17 residues. The V end was cut by 3 bases, the J end by 2 bases, with 18 bases between. This CDR3 is CASSFLGGQKSTDTQYF. The CDR3 nucleotides read TGTGCCAGCAGTTTCCTGGGGGGTCAAAAATCCACAGATACGCAGTATTTT.

This chain links TRBV6-2 or TRBV6-3 with TRBJ2-1; TRBD2 agrees at 13 bases. In germline, CDR1 is MNHEY, CDR2 SVGEGT. V dropped 6 bases and J dropped 9; count of bases not matched to a gene: 8. CDR3 length equals 15 residues. The CDR3 reads CASRHRRTSGGEQFF. DNA of the CDR3: TGTGCCAGCAGGCACCGGAGGACTAGCGGGGGTGAGCAGTTCTTC.

This clonotype was counted between two and nine times. The chain couples TRBV4-1 to TRBJ1-1, with D tentatively TRBD1 (6 bases). V lost 3 bases and J lost 11, with 25 bases in between. In germline, CDR1 is MGHRA, CDR2 YSYEKL. CDR3 size: 16 residues. The CDR3 region is CASSHGQNRKGTGAFF. In DNA, the CDR3 is TGCGCCAGCAGCCACGGACAGAACCGTAAAGGGACTGGGGCTTTCTTT.

There are a few counts of this clonotype. The chain carries TRBV9 and TRBJ2-7; TRBD1 matches 8 bases. Germline CDR1 reads SGDLS; CDR2 reads YYNGEE. This CDR3 has 15 residues. The ends lost 0 bases at V and 2 bases at J; junction bases unmatched: 4. CDR3 protein: CASSVGAGGPYEQYF. The CDR3 nucleotides read TGTGCCAGCAGCGTAGGGGCAGGGGGCCCCTACGAGCAGTACTTC.

The V gene is TRBV5-2, the J gene TRBJ2-4; TRBD2, as called in the table, went unchecked against the DNA. TRBV5-2 is annotated as a pseudogene. There are 24 residues in the CDR3. CDR3 region: CASNPRGMGAGTSGKVTAKNIQYF. CDR3 nucleotide sequence: TGTGCCAGCAACCCCCGGGGAATGGGAGCCGGGACTAGCGGGAAAGTTACGGCCAAAAACATTCAGTACTTC.

CDR3 in DNA: TGTGCCAGCAGTTTTCGCGATAACGAGCAGTACTTC. Residues: CASSFRDNEQYF. V and J are TRBV12-3 or TRBV12-4 and TRBJ2-7; D is undetermined. Trimming removed 3 bases from V and 5 bases from J, with 8 bases in between. CDR3 length: 12 residues.

This chain uses TRBV24-1 with TRBJ2-3, with 10 bases that match TRBD2. The CDR3 has 17 residues. V lost 4 bases and J lost 0; bases outside the gene matches: 6. Germline V gene data show CDR1 as KGHDR and CDR2 as SFDVKD. The CDR3 DNA sequence: TGTGCCACCAGTGAACCGATAGCGGGAGGAAGCACAGATACGCAGTATTTT. This gives the protein CATSEPIAGGSTDTQYF.

The chain uses TRBV5-5 and TRBJ2-7, with 7 bases aligning to TRBD1. Losses at the gene ends were 0 bases for V and 0 bases for J; bases not matched to a gene: 6. Per the germline V gene, CDR1 is SGHKS and CDR2 is YYEKEE (reference sequence). This CDR3 contains 16 residues. The CDR3 coding sequence is TGTGCCAGCAGCTTGGAAGGGACAGAACCCTCCTACGAGCAGTACTTC. It yields the protein CASSLEGTEPSYEQYF.

This chain uses TRBV9 with TRBJ2-2; a possible D gene is TRBD2 (5 bases). The CDR3 is 16 residues long. Germline lookup yields CDR1 SGDLS and CDR2 YYNGEE. V was clipped by 5 bases and J by 1 base, with 15 bases between them. CDR3 nucleotide sequence: TGTGCCAGCAGATTGCATCCGGGGTTGAACACCGGGGAGCTGTTTTTT. It yields the protein CASRLHPGLNTGELFF.

J is TRBJ2-7 and V is TRBV2, with 8 bases aligning to TRBD1. With V trimmed by 6 bases and J by 6 bases, 4 bases remained unmatched. The V gene's germline CDR1 is SNHLY and CDR2 FYNNEI. The CDR3 sequence is 12 residues long. The CDR3 loop is CASSATGAEQYF. CDR3 nucleotide sequence: TGTGCCAGCAGCGCGACAGGGGCCGAGCAGTACTTC.

The rearrangement joins TRBV12-3 or TRBV12-4 to TRBJ2-5; no clear D. The CDR3 totals 13 residues. V dropped 2 bases and J dropped 4 bases, with 8 bases sitting between them. The CDR3 protein is CASSLSLLETQYF. In DNA, the CDR3 is TGTGCCAGCAGTTTAAGTCTCCTAGAGACCCAGTACTTC.

The V and J genes are TRBV27 and TRBJ2-3; weak D call: TRBD2 (5 bases). The ends were cut back, 6 bases at V and 2 bases at J, with 9 bases in the middle. This CDR3 spans 13 amino acids. The germline CDR1 and CDR2 sequences are MNHEY and SMNVEV (reference sequence). The CDR3 region is CASRLGNTDTQYF. The CDR3 DNA follows: TGTGCCAGCAGACTCGGGAACACAGATACGCAGTATTTT.

This rearrangement joins TRBV29-1 to TRBJ2-5; D is perhaps TRBD1 (6 bases). The germline gives CDR1 SQVTM, CDR2 ANQGSEA. V lost 7 bases to trimming and J lost 2 bases, with 17 bases between them. This CDR3 region has 14 residues. In DNA, the CDR3 is TGCAGCGCTCACCTCCAGGGGATACAAGAGACCCAGTACTTC. This encodes CSAHLQGIQETQYF.

V gene TRBV5-1 combines with J gene TRBJ2-3; D possibly corresponds to TRBD1 (5 bases). The V gene lost 4 bases and the J gene lost 2 bases, with 14 bases spanning the gap. CDR3 length: 15 residues. Germline V lookup: CDR1 SGHRS, CDR2 YFSETQ. CDR3 sequence (DNA): TGCGCCAGCAGCCAAAGACAGAAGTACACAGATACGCAGTATTTT. It is translated as CASSQRQKYTDTQYF.

This clonotype was counted only a few times. The gene calls are TRBV5-1 and TRBJ2-1; 9 nucleotides match TRBD2. CDR3 length: 13 amino acids. Trimming at V came to 2 bases and at J to 7 bases, leaving 1 base not matched to a gene. CDR1 and CDR2 from the germline V gene are SGHRS and YFSETQ. The CDR3 DNA reads as TGCGCCAGCAGCTTTACTAGCGGGAATGAGCAGTTCTTC. Its protein is CASSFTSGNEQFF.

The sample holds a few counts of this clonotype. The genes are TRBV29-1 and TRBJ2-1; D uncertain. Trimming took off 1 base at V and 4 bases at J, with 8 bases between the two ends. The CDR3 is 13 amino acids. Germline values: CDR1 SQVTM, CDR2 ANQGSEA. The CDR3 region is CSVEGVKYNEQFF. The CDR3 region has the DNA TGCAGCGTTGAAGGGGTCAAATACAATGAGCAGTTCTTC.

The V and J genes are TRBV7-2 and TRBJ1-2; possible D gene TRBD1, 6 bases. Trimming shortened V by 1 base and J by 7 bases, and 22 bases separated the two germline ends. Germline CDR1 SGHTA, CDR2 FQGNSA. The CDR3 loop spans 17 amino acids. The CDR3 DNA follows: TGTGCCAGCAGCTTAGTATCCGGACAGACCCATGTTTTTGGCTACACCTTC. Its protein product is CASSLVSGQTHVFGYTF.

This clonotype was counted only a few times. J is TRBJ2-7 and V is TRBV10-3, with D perhaps assigned TRBD1 or TRBD2 (5 bases each). CDR1 and CDR2 (germline): ENHRY, SYGVKD. The CDR3 length is 14 residues. V was shortened by 1 base and J by 7 bases, with 14 bases between the two germline ends. The CDR3 is CAISEFERGEEQYV. In nucleotides, the CDR3 is TGTGCCATCAGTGAGTTCGAGAGGGGAGAGGAGCAGTACGTC.

This clonotype was found a few times. The chain has TRBV15 and TRBJ1-1, with 12 bases that match TRBD1. The CDR3 covers 15 residues. V trimming: 1 base; J trimming: 11 bases; junction bases outside the gene matches: 8. Germline lookup yields CDR1 LNHNV and CDR2 YYDKDF (reference sequence). In DNA, the CDR3 is TGTGCCACCAGCAGAGGGGGGACAGGGGGCGGCATGGCTTTCTTT. It codes for CATSRGGTGGGMAFF.

There are a few counts of this clonotype. CDR3 nucleotides: TGCAGTGCTAGGGACCCCCGGGCCATTAACTATGGCTACACCTTC. Encoded protein: CSARDPRAINYGYTF. V and J are TRBV20-1 and TRBJ1-2; D remains ambiguous. V gave up 3 bases and J gave up 1 base, with 15 bases separating them. This CDR3 region has 15 residues. In germline, CDR1 is DFQATT, CDR2 SNEGSKA (reference sequence).

The CDR3 protein is CASSPLSSDEQFF. The CDR3 nucleotides read TGCGCCAGCAGCCCGCTGTCTTCGGATGAGCAGTTCTTC. This chain joins TRBV5-1 and TRBJ2-1; unclear D gene. CDR1 is SGHRS and CDR2 is YFSETQ in the germline V gene. The CDR3 is 13 residues long. The V gene lost 4 bases and the J gene lost 8 bases, with 13 bases spanning the gap.

The rearrangement uses TRBV20-1 and TRBJ2-1; 11 bases agree with TRBD2. The CDR3 consists of 13 residues. Germline values: CDR1 DFQATT, CDR2 SNEGSKA (reference sequence). V trimming: 6 bases; J trimming: 8 bases; junction bases outside the gene matches: 6. The DNA for the CDR3 is TGCAGTGCCTTAGCGGGGGGGAGGGATGAGCAGTTCTTC. Protein product: CSALAGGRDEQFF.

J is TRBJ2-7 and V is TRBV6-5; D not resolved. Germline V lookup: CDR1 MNHEY, CDR2 SVGAGI. V was shortened by 6 bases and J by 6 bases, with 12 bases between the two germline ends. The CDR3 loop spans 12 amino acids. CDR3 nucleotide sequence: TGTGCCAGCAGCCGGGTCGGCGGCGAGCAGTACGTC. It yields the protein CASSRVGGEQYV.

Only a few counts were recorded for this clonotype. The genes are TRBV6-5 and TRBJ2-3, with a possible D match to TRBD2 (5 bases). CDR1 is MNHEY and CDR2 is SVGAGI in the germline V gene. This CDR3 region has 12 residues. V was trimmed by 6 bases and J by 4 bases, leaving 8 bases between them. As DNA, the CDR3 is TGTGCCAGCAGCGCGGGCCCAGATACGCAGTATTTT. Protein: CASSAGPDTQYF.

V gene TRBV4-2 combines with J gene TRBJ1-4, with 9 positions matching TRBD1. J gave up 2 bases and V 6 bases, and 1 base lay outside the gene matches. This CDR3 region has 14 residues. Germline V lookup: CDR1 LGHNA, CDR2 YNFKEQ. CDR3 sequence: CASRGTGTNEKLFF. The CDR3 region has the DNA TGTGCCAGCAGGGGGACAGGGACTAATGAAAAACTGTTTTTT.

The chain joins TRBV10-3 to TRBJ2-7; TRBD2 matches 7 bases. The CDR3 consists of 14 residues. The trim removed 10 bases at V and 5 bases at J, leaving 14 bases unmatched. Germline values: CDR1 ENHRY, CDR2 SYGVKD. The CDR3 reads CASATTSGVDEQYF. Here the CDR3 DNA reads TGTGCCAGCGCTACAACCAGCGGGGTCGACGAGCAGTACTTC.